This TCR beta chain came from a study of T cell responses to AZD1222 COVID-19 vaccine (dated by TCRdb to about 2021). Regarding the complete study: Because spike-specific TCR depth and breadth did not differ between the two schedules, AZD1222 recipients who got a second dose at roughly 4 weeks were pooled with those who got a second dose at roughly 12 weeks. TCR sequencing covered more than 230 trial participants: 200 to 210 given two doses of AZD1222 and 26 given two doses of MenACWY control vaccine. Trial participants were enrolled into age subgroups of 18-55, 56-69 and 70-plus years, which contained around 150, 29 and 61 TCR-sequenced participants, respectively.

General findings and caveats noted by the study authors: In the small 56-69-year group, the increase in depth fell short of significance, most likely because of low power. Conclusions about previously exposed vaccinees were limited because only six AZD1222 recipients were SARS-CoV-2 seropositive at baseline. Nearly half of unique spike-specific TCRs reportedly recognized epitopes outside regions mutated in the B.1.351 and B.1.1.7 variants. Participants were mostly white British and included more females than males, and it was suggested by the authors that clonal diversity may have been underestimated. After two AZD1222 doses, spike-specific TCR breadth and depth were significantly higher than at day 0 and than in MenACWY recipients. Because no samples from the day 14 peak response were available, repertoires could be characterized only after the peak T cell response. The whole spike protein was spanned by vaccine-associated CD4 TCRs, and dominant responses were seen in regions 160-218 and 743-854.

The CDR3 regions of human TCRbeta chains were subjected to immunosequencing. The authors' pipeline ran thus. Repertoire TCRs were matched against a reference library of SARS-CoV-2-specific TCRs generated with the MIRA antigen-specificity platform. Breadth was defined as the fraction of unique TCRs that were SARS-CoV-2-associated, and depth was defined as the fraction of total T cells that were SARS-CoV-2-associated. Using the MIRA data, each spike-specific TCR was mapped to the spike region that the TCR reacts to and placed in a CD4 or CD8 class. Log10-transformed breadth and depth values were compared by one-way ANOVA with Sidak's multiple comparisons tests. TCRdb took this table from immuneACCESS and kept in-frame rearrangements with V and J called. Such tables lack part of the clones; where checked against another copy, unresolved V genes explain under half of the gap, and the rest is unexplained. The DNA gave D and trimming, while V, J and clone size come from that table. This sample lists tens of thousands of clones; 85% to 90% were detected once. In total, the top ten clones hold roughly 7% of the sample.

After removal of 2 bases from V and 6 bases from J, the junction retains 2 bases not matched to a gene. Taken from the germline V gene, the CDR1 and CDR2 loops are MRHNA and SNTAGT. The CDR3, from cysteine to phenylalanine, totals 15 residues. Only the CDR3 DNA is retained, 45 bases long and in frame from the first base. Remarks on this clone: The antigen this receptor binds is unknown. Within one base of it there is no much larger clone, and no base qualities were kept.

According to the study, the label for this sample's time point signals: baseline before first vaccination. The vaccinee samples were drawn from two UK trials, COV001 and COV002, one of which was a single-blind randomized controlled phase 2/3 trial testing AZD1222 (ChAdOx1 nCoV-19) in healthy adults. Trial participant PBMC samples were collected at day 0 and day 28 after the second dose for TCRbeta chain sequencing. The source is an adult in good health. The sequence links TRBV6-4 to TRBJ1-6, and TRBD1 aligns with 9 junction nucleotides. Sequences were derived from peripheral blood, sampled on day 0 of AZD1222 vaccination. The sequenced DNA: TGTGCCAGCAGTGACGGGACAGGGATTAATTCACCCCTCCACTTT. Its protein is CASSDGTGINSPLHF.